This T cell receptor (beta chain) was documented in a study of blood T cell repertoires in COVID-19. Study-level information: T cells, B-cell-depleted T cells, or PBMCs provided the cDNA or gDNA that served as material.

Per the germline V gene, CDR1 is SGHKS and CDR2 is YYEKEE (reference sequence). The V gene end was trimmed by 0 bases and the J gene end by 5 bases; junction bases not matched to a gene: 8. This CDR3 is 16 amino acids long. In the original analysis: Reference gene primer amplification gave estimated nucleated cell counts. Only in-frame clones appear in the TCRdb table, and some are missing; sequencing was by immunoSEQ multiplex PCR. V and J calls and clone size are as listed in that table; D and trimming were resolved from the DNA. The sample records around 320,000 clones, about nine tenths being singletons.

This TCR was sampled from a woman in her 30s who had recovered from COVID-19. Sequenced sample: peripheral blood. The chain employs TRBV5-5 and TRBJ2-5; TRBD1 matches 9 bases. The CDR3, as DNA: TGTGCCAGCAGCTTGGTAGGGGGACAGGGTTGGGAGACCCAGTACTTC. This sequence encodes CASSLVGGQGWETQYF. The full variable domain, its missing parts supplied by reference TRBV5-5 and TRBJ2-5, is DAGVTQSPTHLIKTRGQQVTLRCSPISGHKSVSWYQQVLGQGPQFIFQYYEKEERGRGNFPDRFSARQFPNYSSELNVNALLLGDSALYLCASSLVGGQGWETQYFGPGTRLLVL.